One T cell receptor beta chain is described in this entry. TCRdb keeps only in-frame clones here, not all; method: immunoSEQ multiplex PCR. Of around 47,000 clones in the sample, 95% to 97% were seen once. Germline V lookup: CDR1 SGHVS, CDR2 FQNEAQ. This CDR3 has 16 residues. Trimming removed 5 bases from V and 4 bases from J, with 19 bases in between. This sample was included in a study of T cell changes during pregnancy in multiple sclerosis. The chain has TRBV7-8 and TRBJ2-3; D is unclear. This TCR came from a female donor with multiple sclerosis, enrolled in a pregnancy study. The input for sequencing was peripheral blood, taken in the second trimester of pregnancy. CDR3 residues: CASSLRDLLGADTQYF. CDR3 nucleotide sequence: TGTGCCAGCAGCCTCCGAGACCTCCTAGGCGCAGATACGCAGTATTTT.